Below are 17 T cell receptor beta chains sequenced from a single sample in a study of vaccination effects on CD4 cells after COVID-19. The antigens these receptors bind are not known. In the ViraFEST assay, antigen-specific CD4+ clonotypes were identified by expansion after peptide-pool stimulation. Having been cultured for around nine days, the cells underwent CD4+ T cell isolation. Vaccine recipients had no previous SARS-CoV-2 infection; their nucleocapsid antibodies were negative. The method was immunoSEQ multiplex PCR; TCRdb's version includes in-frame clones alone and lacks a portion of them. The sample contains about 27,000 clones, around 75% of which appear only once. Sequencing used CD4+ T cells from PBMCs cultured with HCoV-NL63 spike peptides, obtained before COVID-19 vaccination. These receptors originate from a human donor who received a COVID-19 vaccine.

The genes are TRBV12-3 or TRBV12-4 and TRBJ2-2; D gene unclear. The CDR3 covers 13 residues. Between the trimmed V and J ends, which lost 5 bases and 6 bases, there was a span of 10 bases. CDR3 DNA: TGTGCCAGCAGTCCCTCTGGGTCCGGGGAGCTGTTTTTT. It yields the protein CASSPSGSGELFF.

The chain links TRBV7-2 to TRBJ1-5, with 7 bases lining up with TRBD1. V trimming: 5 bases; J trimming: 1 base; junction bases outside the gene matches: 8. Germline-derived CDR1 and CDR2 are SGHTA and FQGNSA. The CDR3 has 16 amino acids. DNA of the CDR3: TGTGCCAGCAGCCTCGACAGGGTTGGGAGCAATCAGCCCCAGCATTTT. Translating it yields CASSLDRVGSNQPQHF.

The chain recombines TRBV11-2 with TRBJ1-1; TRBD1 aligns across 9 bases. Germline V CDR1 and CDR2: SGHAT, FQNNGV. The CDR3 covers 15 residues. V lost 5 bases to trimming and J lost 4 bases; unmatched junction nucleotides: 8. In DNA form, the CDR3 reads TGTGCCAGCAGCGTTGACAGGGGGTGGGTCACTGAAGCTTTCTTT. This encodes CASSVDRGWVTEAFF.

This clone was recorded at least ten times. The gene calls are TRBV19 and TRBJ2-3; TRBD2 agrees at 9 bases. Germline V gene data show CDR1 as LNHDA and CDR2 as SQIVND (reference sequence). The CDR3 has 12 residues. Trimming removed 5 bases from V and 9 bases from J; junction bases left unmatched: 3. Written as DNA, the CDR3 is TGTGCCAGTAGTGTAGCGGGGGAAACGCAGTATTTT. Protein sequence: CASSVAGETQYF. Filled out from reference TRBV19 and TRBJ2-3, the complete variable domain reads DGGITQSPKYLFRKEGQNVTLSCEQNLNHDAMYWYRQDPGQGLRLIYYSQIVNDFQKGDIAEGYSVSREKKESFPLTVTSAQKNPTAFYLCASSVAGETQYFGPGTRLTVL.

V usage is TRBV29-1 and J usage is TRBJ2-1; D ambiguous. This CDR3 contains 13 residues. Trimming removed 1 base at V and 0 bases at J, with 4 bases between. Germline V CDR1 and CDR2: SQVTM, ANQGSEA. The CDR3 sequence: CSVEGSSYNEQFF. In DNA form, the CDR3 reads TGCAGCGTTGAAGGGAGCTCCTACAATGAGCAGTTCTTC.

The gene calls are TRBV28 and TRBJ2-1; maybe TRBD1 (6 bases). Germline V gene lookup returns CDR1 MDHEN and CDR2 SYDVKM. V lost 5 bases and J lost 9, with 17 bases in between. The CDR3 length is 14 residues. In DNA, the CDR3 is TGTGCCAGCAGTCCGGGGACAAGGTCAAGTGAGCAGTTCTTC. This sequence encodes CASSPGTRSSEQFF.

This clone has just a few counts. The rearrangement joins TRBV19 to TRBJ2-6, with a weak D call TRBD1 (5 bases). Germline-derived CDR1 and CDR2 are LNHDA and SQIVND (reference sequence). The CDR3 is made up of 18 amino acids. V lost 2 bases, J lost 0 bases, and 14 bases lay in between. CDR3 loop: CASSIWIGQGSGANVLTF. The CDR3 DNA reads TGTGCCAGTAGTATATGGATCGGTCAGGGCTCTGGGGCCAACGTCCTGACTTTC.

This rearrangement joins TRBV7-2 to TRBJ1-1; 9 bases map to TRBD1. V lost 5 bases and J lost 6; bases outside the gene matches: 7. This CDR3 has 14 residues. Germline V lookup: CDR1 SGHTA, CDR2 FQGNSA. CDR3 nucleotides: TGTGCCAGCAGCCGTCCGGGACAGGGCGCTGAAGCTTTCTTT. Protein: CASSRPGQGAEAFF.

This chain uses TRBV27 with TRBJ1-2, with D maybe TRBD1 (6 bases). The V end was cut by 5 bases, the J end by 0 bases, with 7 bases between. Germline CDR1 is MNHEY and CDR2 is SMNVEV (reference sequence). The CDR3 is 13 residues long. CDR3 DNA: TGTGCCAGCAGTAGGACAGCTAACTATGGCTACACCTTC. It codes for CASSRTANYGYTF.

This clone showed up just a few times. This rearrangement joins TRBV2 to TRBJ2-7; weak D call: TRBD1 (5 bases). The CDR3 has 11 amino acids. Trimming shortened V by 6 bases and J by 2 bases, and 5 bases separated the two germline ends. CDR1 SNHLY and CDR2 FYNNEI come from the germline V gene. The CDR3 DNA sequence: TGTGCCAGCAGGGACACCTACGAGCAGTACTTC. It encodes CASRDTYEQYF.

The gene calls are TRBV9 and TRBJ2-1; TRBD1 might be the D (5 bases). This CDR3 is 13 amino acids long. Germline loops: CDR1 SGDLS, CDR2 YYNGEE. Trimming removed 0 bases from V and 15 bases from J, with 16 bases in between. The CDR3 coding sequence is TGTGCCAGCAGCGTAGGCGGAAAGGGGCCCTCGTTCTTC. The encoded protein is CASSVGGKGPSFF.

The rearrangement joins TRBV19 to TRBJ2-1; 9 positions match TRBD2. In germline, CDR1 is LNHDA, CDR2 SQIVND (reference sequence). This CDR3 is 16 amino acids long. After removal of 5 bases from V and 3 bases from J, the junction contained 8 bases not matched to a gene. The CDR3 nucleotides read TGTGCCAGTAGTGGGGGGCGGGAGGGGGACTACAATGAGCAGTTCTTC. It translates to CASSGGREGDYNEQFF.

This clone was counted at least ten times. J is TRBJ1-5 and V is TRBV2; D remains unclear. Looked up from germline, CDR1 is SNHLY and CDR2 is FYNNEI. The CDR3 spans 11 residues. V was pared by 6 bases and J by 11 bases, with 11 bases between. The CDR3 sequence: CASRADGSQHF. Written as DNA, the CDR3 is TGTGCCAGCAGGGCGGACGGGTCCCAGCATTTT.

This clone was observed a handful of times. V is TRBV3-1 (or the pseudogene TRBV3-2) and J is TRBJ1-2, with D possibly TRBD1 on 6 matching bases. Germline V CDR1 and CDR2: LGHDT, YNNKEL (reference sequence). This CDR3 region has 15 residues. V lost 3 bases, J lost 2 bases, and 13 bases lay in between. CDR3 protein: CASSQDYRDNYGYTF. The CDR3 DNA follows: TGTGCCAGCAGCCAGGATTACAGGGACAACTATGGCTACACCTTC.

The rearrangement uses TRBV7-8 and TRBJ1-1, with a tentative D call TRBD1 (6 bases). The CDR3 loop spans 14 amino acids. Deletions cut 7 bases from V and 5 bases from J, with 17 bases between. Germline V CDR1 and CDR2: SGHVS, FQNEAQ. The CDR3 loop reads CASTRKGGMTEAFF. The CDR3 DNA is TGTGCCAGCACCCGGAAGGGGGGAATGACTGAAGCTTTCTTT. The whole variable domain, filled in from reference TRBV7-8 and TRBJ1-1, reads GAGVSQSPRYKVAKRGQDVALRCDPISGHVSLFWYQQALGQGPEFLTYFQNEAQLDKSGLPSDRFFAERPEGSVSTLKIQRTQQEDSAVYLCASTRKGGMTEAFFGQGTRLTVV.

The V and J genes are TRBV6-5 and TRBJ2-3, with TRBD2 identical over 8 bases. This CDR3 region has 16 residues. Germline-derived CDR1 and CDR2 are MNHEY and SVGAGI. J was trimmed by 2 bases and V by 2 bases; bases with no gene match: 6. CDR3 region: CASSYGLASPTDTQYF. CDR3 sequence (DNA): TGTGCCAGCAGTTACGGACTAGCATCCCCCACAGATACGCAGTATTTT.

V gene TRBV19 combines with J gene TRBJ2-2, with D perhaps matching TRBD1 (6 bases). The CDR3 spans 18 residues. The germline V gene encodes CDR1 LNHDA and CDR2 SQIVND (reference sequence). V lost 4 bases to trimming and J lost 0 bases, with 18 bases between them. CDR3 in amino acids: CASSRGSGVGPNTGELFF. The CDR3 DNA reads TGTGCCAGTAGTAGGGGGTCAGGGGTGGGGCCGAACACCGGGGAGCTGTTTTTT. The full variable domain, rest sourced from reference TRBV19 and TRBJ2-2, is DGGITQSPKYLFRKEGQNVTLSCEQNLNHDAMYWYRQDPGQGLRLIYYSQIVNDFQKGDIAEGYSVSREKKESFPLTVTSAQKNPTAFYLCASSRGSGVGPNTGELFFGEGSRLTVL.